This TCR beta chain was recovered during a study of blood T cell repertoires in COVID-19. The overall study: From T cells, B-cell-depleted T cells, or PBMCs came the material, which was cDNA or gDNA.

The method was immunoSEQ multiplex PCR; TCRdb's version includes in-frame clones alone and lacks a portion of them. Of some 500,000 clones in the sample, over 75% are singletons; the top ten hold 1.5% to 2%. With 3 bases removed from V and 8 bases from J, the gap between germline ends came to 24 bases. Germline assignment: CDR1 MGHRA and CDR2 YSYEKL. There are 17 residues in the CDR3. Participants, about 18 to 90 years old, spanned under 30 US areas. This clonotype originated in a woman aged 40 to 55 who had recovered from COVID-19. The chain couples TRBV4-1 to TRBJ2-3; the D is unclear. Sequenced sample: PBMCs or T cells enriched from blood (not recorded which). Here the CDR3 reads CASSHTPLVPQTSTQYF. The CDR3 DNA reads as TGCGCCAGCAGCCACACCCCATTAGTCCCCCAAACGTCTACGCAGTATTTT.